These 8 T cell receptor beta chains were all obtained from the same sample, sequenced in a study of T-cell reconstitution after alpha-beta-depleted transplantation in children. Molecular barcoding with unique molecular identifiers was used for the TCRbeta library. TCRdb fed the PCR reads into MiXCR, producing one record per CDR3 protein. The sample yields more than 85,000 distinct CDR3 sequences, 10% seen once. Sample: PBMCs from the stem cell graft donor, taken from the stem cell graft. The receptors were sampled from a human donor who donated a stem cell graft to a child with acute lymphoblastic leukemia.

The table lists this clonotype with many counts. This chain joins TRBV9 and TRBJ2-3; D ambiguous. This CDR3 comprises 13 residues. Trimming removed 3 bases from V and 0 bases from J, with 5 bases in between. The V gene's germline CDR1 is SGDLS and CDR2 YYNGEE. The CDR3 coding sequence is TGTGCCAGCAGCGCCAGTAGCACAGATACGCAGTATTTT. This encodes CASSASSTDTQYF.

This clonotype came up many times. The chain couples TRBV4-2 to TRBJ2-7; no definite D call. Germline-derived CDR1 and CDR2 are LGHNA and YNFKEQ. This CDR3 has 14 residues. Trimming left V 0 bases short and J 2 bases short, with 8 bases between. CDR3 nucleotides: TGTGCCAGCAGCCAAGAATGGGGAACCTACGAGCAGTACTTC. Residues: CASSQEWGTYEQYF.

This clonotype was detected many times. This chain joins TRBV4-3 and TRBJ2-7; the D is unclear. CDR1 and CDR2 from the germline V gene are LGHNA and YSLEER. The V end was cut by 0 bases, the J end by 9 bases, with 15 bases between. The CDR3 length is 14 residues. Here the CDR3 reads CASSQETRGFVQYF. The CDR3 DNA reads as TGCGCCAGCAGCCAAGAGACCCGTGGGTTTGTGCAGTACTTC.

This clonotype was counted many times. V usage is TRBV25-1 and J usage is TRBJ1-3; perhaps TRBD1 as D (5 bases). The CDR3 sequence is 13 residues long. Per the germline V gene, CDR1 is MGHDK and CDR2 is SYGVNS. The germline V and J ends were trimmed by 6 bases and 2 bases, with 8 bases remaining between them. This chain's CDR3 is CASSRDPGNTIYF. CDR3 in DNA: TGTGCCAGCAGCAGGGATCCTGGAAACACCATATATTTT.

This clonotype was found many times. V and J are TRBV5-1 and TRBJ2-3, with 13 bases identical to TRBD2. Trimming at V came to 4 bases and at J to 1 base, leaving 6 bases not matched to a gene. This CDR3 spans 17 amino acids. The germline gives CDR1 SGHRS, CDR2 YFSETQ. The CDR3 is CASSPGLAGVGTDTQYF. In nucleotides, the CDR3 is TGCGCCAGCAGCCCCGGACTAGCGGGAGTGGGCACAGATACGCAGTATTTT.

This clonotype was counted many times. The V and J genes are TRBV6-5 and TRBJ2-7; 10 bases agree with TRBD1. The CDR3 runs 18 residues. With 0 bases clipped from V and 5 bases from J, the junction kept 13 bases outside the gene matches. CDR1 is MNHEY and CDR2 is SVGAGI in the germline V gene. The CDR3 sequence: CASSYSTVPGTGVNEQYF. The CDR3 DNA is TGTGCCAGCAGTTACTCGACGGTTCCTGGGACAGGGGTGAACGAGCAGTACTTC.

This clonotype was counted many times. The chain recombines TRBV4-3 with TRBJ2-7; D may be TRBD1 or TRBD2 (5 bases each). Deletions cut 0 bases from V and 4 bases from J, with 16 bases between. The germline CDR1 and CDR2 sequences are LGHNA and YSLEER. This CDR3 region has 16 residues. The CDR3 sequence is CASSQDEGLPPYEQYF. For the CDR3, the DNA is TGCGCCAGCAGCCAAGACGAGGGGTTGCCCCCATACGAGCAGTACTTC.

The genes are TRBV4-3 and TRBJ2-5; TRBD2 matches 12 bases. The V gene's germline CDR1 is LGHNA and CDR2 YSLEER. The CDR3 is 15 residues long. With V trimmed by 0 bases and J by 11 bases, 7 bases remained unmatched. CDR3 nucleotides: TGCGCCAGCAGCCAAGATAGCCCCGGACTAGCGGGGCAGTACTTC. This sequence encodes CASSQDSPGLAGQYF.